This passage covers 3 T cell receptor beta chains from one sample sequenced in a study of Ad26.COV2.S vaccination and SARS-CoV-2 variants. Treatment indicated: roughly 19 received Ad26.COV2.S at low or high dose, single or two shots; several received placebo; per-sample allocation not given. Day 63 after the first vaccine or placebo injection was the time point for sampling. Clones were sequenced by immunoSEQ multiplex PCR, and TCRdb holds only the in-frame ones, with some missing. The sample gives roughly 420,000 clones, over 75% of which show up once; around 3.6% is in the top ten. Material: peripheral blood, obtained in a trial of Ad26.COV2.S vaccine versus placebo. These receptors all come from a person between 18 and 65 years old who received the Ad26.COV2.S COVID-19 vaccine or a placebo.

V usage is TRBV2 and J usage is TRBJ2-3; 8 bases agree with TRBD1. The trim removed 5 bases at V and 4 bases at J, leaving 8 bases unmatched. Germline assignment: CDR1 SNHLY and CDR2 FYNNEI. This CDR3 spans 15 amino acids. The CDR3 is CASSIHRGLADTQYF. The CDR3 DNA follows: TGTGCCAGCAGTATTCACAGGGGGTTGGCAGATACGCAGTATTTT.

A word on this clone: The same CDR3 can be traced to other DNA sequences in this sample. The rearrangement joins TRBV5-6 to TRBJ1-1; D is ambiguous. Germline values: CDR1 SGHDT, CDR2 YYEEEE. V was shortened by 1 base and J by 2 bases, with 0 bases between the two germline ends. This CDR3 comprises 11 residues. The CDR3 loop is CASSLNTEAFF. As DNA, the CDR3 is TGTGCCAGCAGCTTGAACACTGAAGCTTTCTTT.

This sequence joins TRBV5-1 and TRBJ2-5, with D possibly being TRBD2 (6 bases). Germline V gene sequence: CDR1 SGHRS, CDR2 YFSETQ. The CDR3 runs to 15 residues. The V gene lost 0 bases and the J gene lost 1 base, with 10 bases spanning the gap. The CDR3 sequence is CASSLGLVAQETQYF. CDR3 in DNA: TGCGCCAGCAGCTTGGGACTAGTAGCCCAAGAGACCCAGTACTTC.